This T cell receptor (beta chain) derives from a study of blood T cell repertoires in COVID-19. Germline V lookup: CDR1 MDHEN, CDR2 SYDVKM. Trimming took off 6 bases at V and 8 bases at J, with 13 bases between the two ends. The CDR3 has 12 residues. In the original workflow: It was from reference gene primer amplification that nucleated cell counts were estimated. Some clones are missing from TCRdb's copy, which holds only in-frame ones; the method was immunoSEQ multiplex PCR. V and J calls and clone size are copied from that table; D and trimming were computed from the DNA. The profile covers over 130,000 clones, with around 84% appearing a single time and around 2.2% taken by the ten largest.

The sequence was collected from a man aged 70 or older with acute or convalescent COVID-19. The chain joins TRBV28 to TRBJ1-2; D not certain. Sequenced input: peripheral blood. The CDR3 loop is CASRGQVGGYTF. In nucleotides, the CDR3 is TGTGCCAGCAGGGGCCAGGTTGGGGGCTACACCTTC.